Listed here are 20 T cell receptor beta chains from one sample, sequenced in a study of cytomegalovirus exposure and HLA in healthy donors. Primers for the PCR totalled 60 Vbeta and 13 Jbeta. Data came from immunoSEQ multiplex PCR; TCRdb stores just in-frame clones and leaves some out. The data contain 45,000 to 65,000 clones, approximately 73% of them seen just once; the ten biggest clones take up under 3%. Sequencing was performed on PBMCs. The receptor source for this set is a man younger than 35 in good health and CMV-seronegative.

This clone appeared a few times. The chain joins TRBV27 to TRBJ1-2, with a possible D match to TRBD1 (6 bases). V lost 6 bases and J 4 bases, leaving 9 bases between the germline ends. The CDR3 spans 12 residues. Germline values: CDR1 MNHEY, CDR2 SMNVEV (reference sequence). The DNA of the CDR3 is TGTGCCAGCAGCGCAGGGGCCTATGGCTACACCTTC. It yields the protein CASSAGAYGYTF.

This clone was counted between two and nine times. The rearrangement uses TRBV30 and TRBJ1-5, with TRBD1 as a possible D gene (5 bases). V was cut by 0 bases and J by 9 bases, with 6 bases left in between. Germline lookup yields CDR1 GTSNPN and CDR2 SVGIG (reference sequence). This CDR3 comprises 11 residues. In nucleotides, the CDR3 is TGTGCCTGGAGTGTCCAGGGGCCCCAGCATTTT. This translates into CAWSVQGPQHF.

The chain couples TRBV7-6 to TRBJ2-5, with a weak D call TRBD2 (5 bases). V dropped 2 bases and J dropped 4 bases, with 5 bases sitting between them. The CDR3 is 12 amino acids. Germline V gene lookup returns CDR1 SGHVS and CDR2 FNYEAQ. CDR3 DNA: TGTGCCAGCAGCTTACGGGGAGAGACCCAGTACTTC. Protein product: CASSLRGETQYF.

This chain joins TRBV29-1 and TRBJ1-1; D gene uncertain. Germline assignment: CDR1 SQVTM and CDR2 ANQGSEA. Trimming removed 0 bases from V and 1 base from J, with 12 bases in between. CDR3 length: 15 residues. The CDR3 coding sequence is TGCAGCGTTGAAGACGTCGGACTCCAGAACACTGAAGCTTTCTTT. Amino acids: CSVEDVGLQNTEAFF. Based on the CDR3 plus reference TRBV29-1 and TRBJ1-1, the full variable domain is SAVISQKPSRDICQRGTSLTIQCQVDSQVTMMFWYRQQPGQSLTLIATANQGSEATYESGFVIDKFPISRPNLTFSTLTVSNMSPEDSSIYLCSVEDVGLQNTEAFFGQGTRLTVV.

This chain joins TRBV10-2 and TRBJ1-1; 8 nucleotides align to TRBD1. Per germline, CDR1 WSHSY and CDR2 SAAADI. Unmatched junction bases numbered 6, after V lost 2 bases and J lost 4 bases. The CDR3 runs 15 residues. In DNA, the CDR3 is TGCGCCAGCAGTGAGGAGCAGGGGGCGGGCACTGAAGCTTTCTTT. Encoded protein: CASSEEQGAGTEAFF.

CDR3: CSVVQGRETQYF. The CDR3 DNA is TGCAGCGTTGTTCAGGGTAGGGAGACCCAGTACTTC. The J gene is TRBJ2-5, the V gene TRBV29-1; possibly TRBD1 for D (5 bases). Between the trimmed V and J ends, which lost 4 bases and 5 bases, there was a span of 11 bases. The CDR3 loop spans 12 amino acids. CDR1 is SQVTM, CDR2 ANQGSEA, per germline.

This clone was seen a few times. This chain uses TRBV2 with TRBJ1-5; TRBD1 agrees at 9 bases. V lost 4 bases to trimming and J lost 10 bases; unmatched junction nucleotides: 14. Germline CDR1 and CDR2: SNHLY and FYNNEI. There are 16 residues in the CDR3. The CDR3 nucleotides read TGTGCCAGCAGTGCGGGACAGGGTACGGGGGTTAGTCCCCAGCATTTT. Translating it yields CASSAGQGTGVSPQHF.

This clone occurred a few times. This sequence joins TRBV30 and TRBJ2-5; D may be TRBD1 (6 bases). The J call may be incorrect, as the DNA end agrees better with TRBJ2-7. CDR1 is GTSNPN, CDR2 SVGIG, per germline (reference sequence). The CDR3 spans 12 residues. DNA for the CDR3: TGTGCCTGGAATGCAGGGGCCTACGAGCAGTACTTC. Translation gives CAWNAGAYEQYF.

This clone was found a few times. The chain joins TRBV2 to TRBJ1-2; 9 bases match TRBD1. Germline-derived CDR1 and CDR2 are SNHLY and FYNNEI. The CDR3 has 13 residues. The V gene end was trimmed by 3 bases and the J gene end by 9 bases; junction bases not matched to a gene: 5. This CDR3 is CASSEGQGNSYTF. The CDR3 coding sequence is TGTGCCAGCAGTGAGGGACAGGGTAATAGCTACACCTTC.

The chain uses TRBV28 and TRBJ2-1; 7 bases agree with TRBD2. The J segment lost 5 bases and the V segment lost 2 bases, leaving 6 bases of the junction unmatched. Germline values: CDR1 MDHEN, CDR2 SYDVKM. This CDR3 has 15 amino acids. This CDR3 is CASSLGASGNNEQFF. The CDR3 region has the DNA TGTGCCAGCAGTTTAGGGGCTAGCGGCAACAATGAGCAGTTCTTC. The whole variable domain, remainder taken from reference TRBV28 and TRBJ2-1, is DVKVTQSSRYLVKRTGEKVFLECVQDMDHENMFWYRQDPGLGLRLIYFSYDVKMKEKGDIPEGYSVSREKKERFSLILESASTNQTSMYLCASSLGASGNNEQFFGPGTRLTVL.

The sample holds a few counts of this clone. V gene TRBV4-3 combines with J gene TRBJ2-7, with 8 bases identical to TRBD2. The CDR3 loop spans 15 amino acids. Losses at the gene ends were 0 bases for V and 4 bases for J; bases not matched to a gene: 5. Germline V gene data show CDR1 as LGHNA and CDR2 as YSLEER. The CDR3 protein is CASSQDPGGIYEQYF. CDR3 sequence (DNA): TGCGCCAGCAGCCAAGATCCGGGGGGGATTTACGAGCAGTACTTC.

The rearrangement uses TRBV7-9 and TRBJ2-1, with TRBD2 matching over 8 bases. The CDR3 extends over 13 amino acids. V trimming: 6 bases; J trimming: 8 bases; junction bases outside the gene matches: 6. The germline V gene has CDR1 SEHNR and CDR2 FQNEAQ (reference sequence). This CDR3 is CASSSGNADEQFF. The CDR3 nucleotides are TGTGCCAGCAGTAGCGGGAACGCCGATGAGCAGTTCTTC.

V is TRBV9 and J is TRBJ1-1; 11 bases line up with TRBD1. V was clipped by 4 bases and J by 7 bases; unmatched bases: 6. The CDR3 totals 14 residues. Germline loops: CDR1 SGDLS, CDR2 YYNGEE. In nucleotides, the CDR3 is TGTGCCAGCAGCCCGCGGACAGGGGGCGATGAAGCTTTCTTT. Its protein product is CASSPRTGGDEAFF.

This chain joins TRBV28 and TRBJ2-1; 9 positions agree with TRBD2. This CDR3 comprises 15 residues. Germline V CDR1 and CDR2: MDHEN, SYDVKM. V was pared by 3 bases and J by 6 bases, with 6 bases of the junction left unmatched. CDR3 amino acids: CASSFRAGGPNEQFF. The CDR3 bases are TGTGCCAGCAGTTTCAGGGCGGGAGGGCCCAATGAGCAGTTCTTC.

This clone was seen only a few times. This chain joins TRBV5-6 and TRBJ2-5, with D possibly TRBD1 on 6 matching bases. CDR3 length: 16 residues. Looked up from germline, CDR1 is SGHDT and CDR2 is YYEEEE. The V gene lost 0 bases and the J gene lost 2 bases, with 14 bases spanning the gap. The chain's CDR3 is CASSLASGTLQETQYF. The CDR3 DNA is TGTGCCAGCAGCTTGGCGTCGGGGACATTACAAGAGACCCAGTACTTC. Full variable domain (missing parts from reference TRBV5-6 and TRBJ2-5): DAGVTQSPTHLIKTRGQQVTLRCSPKSGHDTVSWYQQALGQGPQFIFQYYEEEERQRGNFPDRFSGHQFPNYSSELNVNALLLGDSALYLCASSLASGTLQETQYFGPGTRLLVL.

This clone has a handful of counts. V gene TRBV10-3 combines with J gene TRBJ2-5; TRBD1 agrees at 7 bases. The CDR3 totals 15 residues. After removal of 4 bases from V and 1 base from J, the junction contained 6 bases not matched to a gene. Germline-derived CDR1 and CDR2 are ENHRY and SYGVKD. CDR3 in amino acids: CAISGGQPVQETQYF. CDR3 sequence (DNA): TGTGCCATCAGTGGGGGACAGCCAGTCCAAGAGACCCAGTACTTC.

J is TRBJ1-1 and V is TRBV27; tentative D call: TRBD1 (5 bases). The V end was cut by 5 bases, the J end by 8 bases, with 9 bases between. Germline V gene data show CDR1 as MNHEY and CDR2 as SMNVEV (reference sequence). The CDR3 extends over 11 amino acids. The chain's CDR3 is CASSRGAEAFF. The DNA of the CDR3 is TGTGCCAGCAGTCGTGGGGCAGAAGCTTTCTTT.

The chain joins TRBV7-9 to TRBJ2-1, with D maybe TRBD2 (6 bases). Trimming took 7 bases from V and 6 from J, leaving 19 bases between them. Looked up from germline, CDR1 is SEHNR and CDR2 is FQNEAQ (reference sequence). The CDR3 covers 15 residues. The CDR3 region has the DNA TGTGCCAGCACCCCGGGACTCTCCCCTACCAATGAGCAGTTCTTC. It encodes CASTPGLSPTNEQFF.

In DNA form, the CDR3 reads TGCGCCAGCAGCCGAGGGACTACCTCTTCCTACGAGCAGTACTTC. Its protein product is CASSRGTTSSYEQYF. The V call is TRBV4-1, the J call TRBJ2-7; the match to TRBD2 covers 7 bases. Losses at the gene ends were 4 bases for V and 1 base for J; bases not matched to a gene: 7. The CDR3 is made up of 15 amino acids. Germline V gene data show CDR1 as MGHRA and CDR2 as YSYEKL.

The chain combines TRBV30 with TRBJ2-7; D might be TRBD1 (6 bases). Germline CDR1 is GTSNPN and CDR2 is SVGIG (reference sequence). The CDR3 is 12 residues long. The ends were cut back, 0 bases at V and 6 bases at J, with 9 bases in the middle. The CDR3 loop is CAWSVRGSEQYF. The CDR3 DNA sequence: TGTGCCTGGAGTGTGAGGGGGAGCGAGCAGTACTTC.